This paragraph reports one TCR beta chain. The antigen is unknown. Germline assignment: CDR1 DFQATT and CDR2 SNEGSKA (reference sequence). The CDR3 has 11 residues. Trimming took 3 bases from V and 1 from J, leaving 3 bases between them. This record belongs to a study of lymphopenia after photon versus proton radiotherapy. Study-wide results and limits: Proton therapy kept repertoires fairly stable, unlike photons, which gained effector/memory cells. After the lymphocyte nadir, photon-treated repertoires showed oligoclonal expansion, especially of CD8+ Temra cells. Larger post-nadir TCR diversity loss correlated inversely with survival in deceased patients.

TCRdb's copy holds only in-frame clones and misses some; the assay was immunoSEQ multiplex PCR. The table records some 44,000 clones, roughly four fifths of them present only once. The source is a woman between 70 and 85 years old with pancreatic cancer. This chain links TRBV20-1 with TRBJ2-5; D unclear. The source was peripheral blood, collected from a patient treated with proton-based radiotherapy. This CDR3 is CSASPQETQYF. Here the CDR3 DNA reads TGCAGTGCTAGCCCCCAAGAGACCCAGTACTTC.